The 5 T cell receptor beta chains reported below all come from one sample, sequenced in a study of cytomegalovirus exposure and HLA in healthy donors. Use of 60 Vbeta and 13 Jbeta primers characterized the PCR. Sequenced by immunoSEQ multiplex PCR; TCRdb stores in-frame clones only, minus some. The ten most abundant clones cover roughly 0.74% of a sample with 200,000 or so clones. Sequenced input: PBMCs. The receptors were gathered from a boy between 10 and 17 years old in good health and CMV-seronegative.

The chain uses TRBV11-2 and TRBJ1-2, with a possible D match to TRBD1 (6 bases). The V gene lost 3 bases and the J gene lost 0 bases, with 20 bases spanning the gap. Germline V gene data show CDR1 as SGHAT and CDR2 as FQNNGV. The CDR3 totals 18 residues. The CDR3 coding sequence is TGTGCCAGCAGCTTCCTGACAGGCCAACGTAGATCTAACTATGGCTACACCTTC. Translated: CASSFLTGQRRSNYGYTF.

The chain employs TRBV7-9 and TRBJ2-5; 12 nucleotides line up with TRBD1. J was trimmed by 4 bases and V by 10 bases; bases with no gene match: 4. The length of the CDR3 is 13 residues. The germline V gene encodes CDR1 SEHNR and CDR2 FQNEAQ (reference sequence). The CDR3 spells CATGTGGGETQYF. CDR3 DNA sequence: TGTGCCACGGGGACAGGGGGCGGAGAGACCCAGTACTTC.

This rearrangement joins TRBV11-2 to TRBJ1-1, with D tentatively TRBD1 (5 bases). Germline CDR1 SGHAT, CDR2 FQNNGV. V lost 0 bases, J lost 0 bases, and 8 bases lay in between. The CDR3 consists of 15 residues. In nucleotides, the CDR3 is TGTGCCAGCAGCTTAGATAGGGGAATGAACACTGAAGCTTTCTTT. Amino acids: CASSLDRGMNTEAFF.

J is TRBJ1-6 and V is TRBV7-2; D may be TRBD1 (5 bases). Trimming left V 5 bases short and J 6 bases short, with 11 bases between. There are 14 residues in the CDR3. CDR1 and CDR2 from the germline V gene are SGHTA and FQGNSA. CDR3 bases: TGTGCCAGCAGCCCAGAAAGGGGTAATTCACCCCTCCACTTT. Its protein is CASSPERGNSPLHF. Together with reference TRBV7-2 and TRBJ1-6, the CDR3 gives the full variable domain: GAGVSQSPSNKVTEKGKDVELRCDPISGHTALYWYRQSLGQGLEFLIYFQGNSAPDKSGLPSDRFSAERTGGSVSTLTIQRTQQEDSAVYLCASSPERGNSPLHFGNGTRLTVT.

The genes are TRBV4-2 and TRBJ2-1; D ambiguous. V lost 0 bases and J 2 bases, leaving 14 bases between the germline ends. This CDR3 has 17 residues. Germline V gene lookup returns CDR1 LGHNA and CDR2 YNFKEQ. This CDR3 is CASSQDATLNPYNEQFF. CDR3 in DNA: TGTGCCAGCAGCCAAGATGCTACCTTGAATCCCTACAATGAGCAGTTCTTC.